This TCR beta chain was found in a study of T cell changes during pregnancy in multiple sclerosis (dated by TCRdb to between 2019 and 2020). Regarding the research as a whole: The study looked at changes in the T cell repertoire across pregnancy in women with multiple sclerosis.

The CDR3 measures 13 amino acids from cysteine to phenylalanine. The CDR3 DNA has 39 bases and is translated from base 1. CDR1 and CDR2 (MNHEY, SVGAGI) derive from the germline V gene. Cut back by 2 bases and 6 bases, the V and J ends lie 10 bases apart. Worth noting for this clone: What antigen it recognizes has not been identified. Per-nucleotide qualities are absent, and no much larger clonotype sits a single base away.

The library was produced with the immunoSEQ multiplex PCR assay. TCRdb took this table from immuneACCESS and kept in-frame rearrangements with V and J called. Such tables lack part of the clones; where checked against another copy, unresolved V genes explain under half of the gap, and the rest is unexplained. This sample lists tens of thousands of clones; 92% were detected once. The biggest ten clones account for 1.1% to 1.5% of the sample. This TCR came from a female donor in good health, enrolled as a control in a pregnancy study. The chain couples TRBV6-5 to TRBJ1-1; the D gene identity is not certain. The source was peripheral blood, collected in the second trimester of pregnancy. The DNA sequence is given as TGTGCCAGCAGTTACGGGGAGAGAGCTGAAGCTTTCTTT. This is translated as CASSYGERAEAFF.